A single TCR beta chain is shown here with its context. This entry is derived from a study of T cell changes during pregnancy in multiple sclerosis. TCRdb's table, derived via immunoSEQ multiplex PCR, lists solely in-frame clones and lacks some. This sample has about 110,000 clones, with about 89% found just once. In germline, CDR1 is MRHNA, CDR2 SNTAGT. The CDR3 runs 15 residues. Trimming cost V 2 bases and J 5 bases, with 13 bases left between them. The chain uses TRBV6-4 and TRBJ2-1, with D tentatively TRBD2 (7 bases). The input for sequencing was peripheral blood, taken after pregnancy. The clonotype was recovered from a female donor with multiple sclerosis, enrolled in a pregnancy study. CDR3 nucleotides: TGTGCCAGCAGTGACGAGGGGGGGGCCAACAATGAGCAGTTCTTC. This sequence encodes CASSDEGGANNEQFF.